Listed below are T cell receptor beta chains from one sample, sequenced in a study of blood T cells in healthy people across ages. TCRdb processed the 5' RACE reads anew with MiXCR; each CDR3 protein has one entry. The sample has approximately 800,000 distinct CDR3 sequences; 36% are singletons. Specimen: blood. These receptors all come from a young man in good health. CDR3s include the opening cysteine and the closing phenylalanine or tryptophan. The order of the fields is D gene, V gene, clone size, J gene, CDR3 protein, CDR3 DNA. D genes are given only for firm matches. Size is stated for part of the rows, as once, few or many counts, or as a class when the clone is expanded.

-	TRBV2	-	TRBJ1-2	CASSGRGMYGYTF	TGTGCCAGCAGCGGAAGGGGGATGTATGGCTACACCTTC
-	TRBV20-1	many	TRBJ2-7	CSARPWGYYEQYF	TGCAGTGCTAGACCGTGGGGGTACTACGAGCAGTACTTC
-	TRBV20-1	many	TRBJ2-7	CSARVPGQTYSYEQYF	TGCAGTGCTAGAGTCCCCGGACAGACGTACTCCTACGAGCAGTACTTC
-	TRBV29-1	many	TRBJ2-3	CSVEDLRYRVGTDTQYF	TGCAGCGTTGAAGATCTTCGGTACAGGGTCGGCACAGATACGCAGTATTTT
-	TRBV4-2	many	TRBJ1-5	CASSQDDRAGSNQPQHF	TGTGCCAGCAGCCAAGATGACCGGGCTGGTAGCAATCAGCCCCAGCATTTT
-	TRBV6-2/TRBV6-3	-	TRBJ1-5	CASRQQGGNQPQHF	TGTGCCAGCAGACAACAGGGCGGCAATCAGCCCCAGCATTTT
TRBD1	TRBV7-2	-	TRBJ2-2	CTSSPTHWDRSTGELFF	TGTACCAGCAGTCCCACCCATTGGGACAGGAGCACCGGGGAGCTGTTTTTT
TRBD2	TRBV20-1	many	TRBJ2-1	CSARVGSGGAGGEQFF	TGCAGTGCTAGAGTTGGGAGCGGGGGGGCGGGCGGTGAGCAGTTCTTC
TRBD2	TRBV20-1	many	TRBJ2-3	CSARGGKLAFTDTQYF	TGCAGTGCTAGAGGAGGAAAACTAGCGTTCACAGATACGCAGTATTTT
-	TRBV12-3/TRBV12-4	many	TRBJ2-4	CASSLSGNIQYF	TGTGCCAGCAGTTTAAGCGGAAACATTCAGTACTTC
-	TRBV20-1	-	TRBJ1-6	CSAIPLGQIPYNSPLHF	TGCAGTGCTATCCCCCTGGGACAAATCCCCTATAATTCACCCCTCCACTTT
-	TRBV6-5	once	TRBJ2-7	CASRFSDEQYF	TGTGCCAGCAGATTCAGCGACGAGCAGTACTTC
-	TRBV20-1	-	TRBJ1-1	CSATRGAGGTEAFF	TGCAGTGCCACAAGGGGGGCGGGAGGCACTGAAGCTTTCTTT
-	TRBV29-1	-	TRBJ2-3	CSVEKAGTEYTDTQYF	TGCAGCGTTGAAAAGGCGGGGACAGAGTACACAGATACGCAGTATTTT
-	TRBV6-2/TRBV6-3	many	TRBJ1-2	CASSYGRGANYGYTF	TGTGCCAGCAGTTACGGCAGGGGAGCTAACTATGGCTACACCTTC
-	TRBV6-2/TRBV6-3	few	TRBJ2-1	CASSANPGTTTYNEQFF	TGTGCCAGCAGTGCTAACCCCGGCACAACCACTTACAATGAGCAGTTCTTC
-	TRBV20-1	-	TRBJ2-5	CSARTGAGETQYF	TGCAGTGCTAGAACGGGGGCTGGGGAGACCCAGTACTTC
-	TRBV27	few	TRBJ1-1	CASGIGANAEAFF	TGTGCCAGCGGGATTGGGGCGAACGCTGAAGCTTTCTTT
-	TRBV20-1	many	TRBJ2-1	CSASQYHEQFF	TGCAGTGCTAGTCAGTACCATGAGCAGTTCTTC
TRBD1	TRBV5-6	-	TRBJ1-1	CASSPTGTVRDTEAFF	TGTGCCAGCAGCCCAACCGGGACAGTAAGGGACACTGAAGCTTTCTTT
TRBD1	TRBV12-3/TRBV12-4	many	TRBJ2-7	CASGTGAVSSYEQYF	TGTGCCAGCGGAACAGGGGCGGTTAGCTCCTACGAGCAGTACTTC
-	TRBV5-1	few	TRBJ1-1	CASSSRPTQLGGRGNTEAFF	TGCGCCAGCAGCTCGAGACCCACACAACTTGGGGGGCGCGGGAACACTGAAGCTTTCTTT
-	TRBV18	-	TRBJ1-2	CASSLTLLREHYGYTF	TGTGCCAGCTCGCTGACCCTTCTGAGGGAACATTATGGCTACACCTTC
TRBD1	TRBV28	few	TRBJ1-6	CASTPPQGAQNNSPLHF	TGTGCCAGCACCCCTCCGCAGGGGGCGCAGAATAATTCACCCCTCCACTTT
-	TRBV7-2	-	TRBJ2-5	CASSVARTQETQYF	TGTGCCAGCAGCGTAGCTAGAACTCAAGAGACCCAGTACTTC
-	TRBV5-6	few	TRBJ2-2	CASSPNVAGELFF	TGTGCCAGCAGCCCGAATGTTGCCGGGGAGCTGTTTTTT
-	TRBV14	-	TRBJ1-4	CASSQVSGPNEKLFF	TGTGCCAGCAGCCAAGTGTCGGGACCTAATGAAAAACTGTTTTTT
-	TRBV12-3/TRBV12-4	-	TRBJ1-1	CASSLKTDPHTEAFF	TGTGCCAGCAGCCTAAAGACCGATCCTCACACTGAAGCTTTCTTT
TRBD1	TRBV4-2	many	TRBJ1-2	CASSRSDRDNYGYTF	TGTGCCAGCAGCCGGTCGGACAGGGACAACTATGGCTACACCTTC
-	TRBV29-1	many	TRBJ1-2	CSVAIRDYGYTF	TGCAGCGTTGCTATCCGGGACTATGGCTACACCTTC
-	TRBV20-1	few	TRBJ1-2	CSAVGGTAGGYTF	TGCAGTGCCGTAGGCGGGACCGCCGGAGGCTACACCTTC
-	TRBV15	once	TRBJ2-3	CATRGYANTDTQYF	TGTGCCACCAGGGGGTACGCTAACACAGATACGCAGTATTTT
TRBD1	TRBV4-3	-	TRBJ1-1	CAGSRQGNTEAFF	TGCGCCGGCAGCCGACAGGGGAACACTGAAGCTTTCTTT
-	TRBV6-5	-	TRBJ2-7	CASSDSGSGTRYF	TGTGCCAGCAGTGACTCGGGTTCAGGTACCCGGTACTTC
-	TRBV4-3	few	TRBJ1-5	CASSQDVQEGQPQHF	TGCGCCAGCAGCCAAGATGTACAGGAGGGGCAGCCCCAGCATTTT
TRBD1	TRBV3-1	few	TRBJ1-1	CASSQSPGQGIEAFF	TGTGCCAGCAGCCAATCCCCGGGACAGGGGATTGAAGCTTTCTTT
TRBD1	TRBV7-2	few	TRBJ1-1	CASSLQWDRATEAFF	TGTGCCAGCAGCCTCCAATGGGACAGGGCCACTGAAGCTTTCTTT
-	TRBV20-1	-	TRBJ1-4	CSARDRTGKEKLFF	TGCAGTGCTAGAGACCGGACCGGGAAGGAAAAACTGTTTTTT
TRBD1	TRBV7-2	many	TRBJ2-1	CASSRGQGTYNEQFF	TGTGCCAGCAGCCGAGGACAGGGAACCTACAATGAGCAGTTCTTC
-	TRBV12-3/TRBV12-4	-	TRBJ2-3	CASSVEGADTQYF	TGTGCCAGCAGTGTAGAAGGGGCAGATACGCAGTATTTT
TRBD2	TRBV9	few	TRBJ2-5	CASSASGADYNEQYF	TGTGCCAGCAGCGCTAGCGGGGCGGATTACAATGAGCAGTACTTC
-	TRBV7-3	-	TRBJ2-3	CASSLGGASSTDTQYF	TGTGCCAGCAGCTTAGGGGGGGCCTCTAGCACAGATACGCAGTATTTT
TRBD2	TRBV4-2	-	TRBJ2-2	CASSQIGLAGGPGTGELFF	TGTGCCAGCAGCCAAATCGGACTAGCGGGGGGGCCAGGCACCGGGGAGCTGTTTTTT
TRBD2	TRBV20-1	-	TRBJ2-3	CSARGAGAADTQYF	TGCAGTGCTAGAGGGGCGGGAGCAGCAGATACGCAGTATTTT
-	TRBV12-3/TRBV12-4	many	TRBJ2-5	CASSLRGQETQYF	TGTGCCAGCAGTTTACGGGGCCAAGAGACCCAGTACTTC
-	TRBV6-6	-	TRBJ2-7	CASSSWDKGSYEQYF	TGTGCCAGCAGTTCATGGGATAAGGGCTCCTACGAGCAGTACTTC
-	TRBV11-2	many	TRBJ2-1	CASSARWDQALFF	TGTGCCAGCAGCGCCCGATGGGATCAGGCTTTGTTCTTC
-	TRBV25-1	many	TRBJ2-5	CASSEYGGHTYQETQYF	TGTGCCAGCAGTGAATATGGGGGACATACCTACCAAGAGACCCAGTACTTC
-	TRBV27	-	TRBJ2-1	CASSLSFQGGGPRADYNEKFF	TGTGCCAGCAGTTTATCGTTCCAGGGGGGGGGGCCTCGGGCGGACTACAATGAGAAGTTCTTC
-	TRBV10-3	-	TRBJ1-2	CAIATGGASNYGYTF	TGTGCCATCGCGACAGGTGGGGCATCAAACTATGGCTACACCTTC
-	TRBV6-2/TRBV6-3	-	TRBJ2-5	CASSYGDGREYF	TGTGCCAGCAGTTACGGTGACGGACGGGAGTACTTC
-	TRBV7-9	-	TRBJ1-5	CASSSGIKGSTSNQPQHF	TGTGCCAGCAGCTCCGGTATTAAAGGTTCAACTAGCAATCAGCCCCAGCATTTT
-	TRBV25-1	-	TRBJ2-1	CASSEFGLAESNEQFF	TGTGCCAGCAGTGAATTCGGGTTGGCGGAGTCGAATGAGCAGTTCTTC
-	TRBV6-2/TRBV6-3	-	TRBJ1-1	CASSVPGGNTEAFF	TGTGCCAGCAGTGTCCCTGGGGGTAACACTGAAGCTTTCTTT
-	TRBV13	-	TRBJ2-5	CASSLGRADSETQYF	TGTGCCAGCAGCTTAGGCAGGGCGGACTCTGAGACCCAGTACTTC
-	TRBV24-1	-	TRBJ2-1	CATSAAMHRNYDNEQFF	TGTGCCACCAGTGCCGCGATGCACAGGAATTACGACAATGAGCAGTTCTTC
TRBD2	TRBV7-6	-	TRBJ2-1	CASSSLSSGGANEQFF	TGTGCCAGCAGCTCCCTATCTAGCGGGGGGGCGAATGAGCAGTTCTTC